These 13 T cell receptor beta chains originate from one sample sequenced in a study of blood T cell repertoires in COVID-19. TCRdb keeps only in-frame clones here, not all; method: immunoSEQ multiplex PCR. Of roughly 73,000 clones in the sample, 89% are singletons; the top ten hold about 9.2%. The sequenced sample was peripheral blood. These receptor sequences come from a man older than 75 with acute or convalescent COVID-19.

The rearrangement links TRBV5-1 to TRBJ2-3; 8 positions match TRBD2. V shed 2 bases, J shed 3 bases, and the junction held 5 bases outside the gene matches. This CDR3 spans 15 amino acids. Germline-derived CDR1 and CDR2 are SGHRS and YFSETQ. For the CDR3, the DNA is TGCGCCAGCAGCTTACTAGCGGAGATAACAGATACGCAGTATTTT. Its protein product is CASSLLAEITDTQYF.

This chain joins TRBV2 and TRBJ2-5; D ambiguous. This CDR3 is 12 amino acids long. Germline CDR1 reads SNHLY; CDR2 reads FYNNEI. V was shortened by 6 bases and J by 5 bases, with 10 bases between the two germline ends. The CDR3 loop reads CASSEVSETQYF. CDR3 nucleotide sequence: TGTGCCAGCAGCGAGGTTTCTGAGACCCAGTACTTC.

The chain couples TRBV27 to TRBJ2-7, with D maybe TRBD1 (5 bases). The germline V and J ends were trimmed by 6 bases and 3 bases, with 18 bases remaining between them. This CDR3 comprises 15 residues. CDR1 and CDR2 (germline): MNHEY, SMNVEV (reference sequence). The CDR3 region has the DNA TGTGCCAGCAGCCCACGACAGACCTCATACTACGAGCAGTACTTC. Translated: CASSPRQTSYYEQYF.

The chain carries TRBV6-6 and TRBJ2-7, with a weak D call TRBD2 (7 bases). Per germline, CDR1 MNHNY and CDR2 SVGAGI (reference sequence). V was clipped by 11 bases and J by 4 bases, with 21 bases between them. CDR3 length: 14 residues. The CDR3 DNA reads TGTGCCGTGACAGGCTCGGGCGGGGGTTACGAGCAGTACTTC. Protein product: CAVTGSGGGYEQYF.

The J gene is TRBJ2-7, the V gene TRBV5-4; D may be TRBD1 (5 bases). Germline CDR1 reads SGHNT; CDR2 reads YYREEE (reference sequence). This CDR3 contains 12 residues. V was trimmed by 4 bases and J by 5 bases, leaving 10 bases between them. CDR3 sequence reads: CASSAGFDEQYF. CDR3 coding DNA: TGTGCCAGCAGCGCAGGGTTTGACGAGCAGTACTTC.

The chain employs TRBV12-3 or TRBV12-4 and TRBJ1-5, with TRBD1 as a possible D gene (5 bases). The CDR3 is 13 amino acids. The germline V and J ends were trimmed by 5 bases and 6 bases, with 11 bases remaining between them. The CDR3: CASSQGGFQPQHF. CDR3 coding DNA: TGTGCCAGCAGTCAGGGAGGTTTTCAGCCCCAGCATTTT.

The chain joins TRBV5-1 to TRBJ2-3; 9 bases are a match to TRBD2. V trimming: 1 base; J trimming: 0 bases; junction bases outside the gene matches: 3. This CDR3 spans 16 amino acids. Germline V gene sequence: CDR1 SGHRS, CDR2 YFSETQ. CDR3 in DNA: TGCGCCAGCAGCTTGTCCCTAGCGGGGAGCACAGATACGCAGTATTTT. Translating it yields CASSLSLAGSTDTQYF.

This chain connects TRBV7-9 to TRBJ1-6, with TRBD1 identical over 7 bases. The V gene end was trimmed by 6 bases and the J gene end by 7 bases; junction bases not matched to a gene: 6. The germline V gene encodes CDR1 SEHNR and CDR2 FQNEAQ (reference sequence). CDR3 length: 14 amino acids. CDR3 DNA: TGTGCCAGCAGGACGACAGGGTCGAATTCACCCCTCCACTTT. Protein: CASRTTGSNSPLHF.

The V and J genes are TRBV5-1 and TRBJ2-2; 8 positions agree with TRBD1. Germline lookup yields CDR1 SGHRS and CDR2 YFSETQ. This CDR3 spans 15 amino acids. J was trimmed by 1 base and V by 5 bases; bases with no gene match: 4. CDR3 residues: CASSLGTGNTGELFF. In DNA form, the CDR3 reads TGCGCCAGCAGTCTCGGGACAGGGAACACCGGGGAGCTGTTTTTT.

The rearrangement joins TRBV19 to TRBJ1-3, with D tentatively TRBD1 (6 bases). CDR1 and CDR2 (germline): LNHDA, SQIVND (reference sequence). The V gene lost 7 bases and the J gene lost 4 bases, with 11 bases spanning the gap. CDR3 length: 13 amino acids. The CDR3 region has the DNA TGTGCCAGTAATGACCAGGGGGGAAACACCATATATTTT. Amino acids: CASNDQGGNTIYF.

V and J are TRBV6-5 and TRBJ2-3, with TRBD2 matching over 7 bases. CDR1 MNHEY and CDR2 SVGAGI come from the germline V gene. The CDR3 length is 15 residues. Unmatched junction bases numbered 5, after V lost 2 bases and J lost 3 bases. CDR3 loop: CASSYTGGGTDTQYF. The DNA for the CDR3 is TGTGCCAGCAGTTACACAGGCGGGGGAACAGATACGCAGTATTTT.

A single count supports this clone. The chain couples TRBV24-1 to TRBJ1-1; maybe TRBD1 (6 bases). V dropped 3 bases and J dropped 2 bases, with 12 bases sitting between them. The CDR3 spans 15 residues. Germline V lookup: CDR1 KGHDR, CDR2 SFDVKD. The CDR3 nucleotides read TGTGCCACCAGTGATGCGACAGGCCACAACACTGAAGCTTTCTTT. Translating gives CATSDATGHNTEAFF.

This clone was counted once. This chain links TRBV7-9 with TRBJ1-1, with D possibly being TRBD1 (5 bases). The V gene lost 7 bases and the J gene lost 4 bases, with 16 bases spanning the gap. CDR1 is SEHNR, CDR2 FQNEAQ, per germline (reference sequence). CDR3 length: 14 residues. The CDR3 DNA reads TGTGCCAGCATCTCCCAGGGTGTGGGCACTGAAGCTTTCTTT. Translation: CASISQGVGTEAFF.